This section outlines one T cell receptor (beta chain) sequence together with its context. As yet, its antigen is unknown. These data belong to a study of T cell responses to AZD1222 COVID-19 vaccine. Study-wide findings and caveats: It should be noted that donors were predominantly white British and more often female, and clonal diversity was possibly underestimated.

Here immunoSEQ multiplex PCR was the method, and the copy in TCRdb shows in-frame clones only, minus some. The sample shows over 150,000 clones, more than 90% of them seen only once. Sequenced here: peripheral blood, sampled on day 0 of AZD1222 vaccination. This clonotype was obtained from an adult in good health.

The CDR3 reads CSASGGSNQPQHF. In nucleotides, the CDR3 is TGCAGTGCTAGTGGGGGGAGCAATCAGCCCCAGCATTTT. The chain carries TRBV20-1 and TRBJ1-5; D is possibly TRBD1 (5 bases). V lost 3 bases and J lost 1, with 7 bases in between. Germline V lookup: CDR1 DFQATT, CDR2 SNEGSKA (reference sequence). This CDR3 comprises 13 residues.